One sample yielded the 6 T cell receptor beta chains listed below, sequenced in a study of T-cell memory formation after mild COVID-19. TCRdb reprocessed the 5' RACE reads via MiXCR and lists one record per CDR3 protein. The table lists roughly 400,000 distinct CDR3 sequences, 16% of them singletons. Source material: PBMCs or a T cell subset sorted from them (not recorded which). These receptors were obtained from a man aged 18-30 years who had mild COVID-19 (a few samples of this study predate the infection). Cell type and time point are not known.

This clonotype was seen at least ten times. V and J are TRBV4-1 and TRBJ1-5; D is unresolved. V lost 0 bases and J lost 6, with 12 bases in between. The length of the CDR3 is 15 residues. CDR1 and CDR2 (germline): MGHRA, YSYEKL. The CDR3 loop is CASSQDRSGGQPQHF. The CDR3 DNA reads TGCGCCAGCAGCCAAGATAGGTCGGGCGGTCAGCCCCAGCATTTT.

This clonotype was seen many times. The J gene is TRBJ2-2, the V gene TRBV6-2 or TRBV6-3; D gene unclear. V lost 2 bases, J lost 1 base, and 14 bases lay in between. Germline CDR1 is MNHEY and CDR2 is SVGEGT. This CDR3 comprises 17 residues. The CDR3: CASSYGRPGLNTGELFF. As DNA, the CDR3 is TGTGCCAGCAGTTACGGGCGTCCCGGGCTGAACACCGGGGAGCTGTTTTTT.

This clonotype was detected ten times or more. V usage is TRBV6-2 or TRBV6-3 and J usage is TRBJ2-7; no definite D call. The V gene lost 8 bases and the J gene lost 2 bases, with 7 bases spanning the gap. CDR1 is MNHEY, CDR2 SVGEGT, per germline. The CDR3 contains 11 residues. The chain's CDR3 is CASSPAYEQYF. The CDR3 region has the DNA TGTGCCAGCTCACCCGCCTACGAGCAGTACTTC.

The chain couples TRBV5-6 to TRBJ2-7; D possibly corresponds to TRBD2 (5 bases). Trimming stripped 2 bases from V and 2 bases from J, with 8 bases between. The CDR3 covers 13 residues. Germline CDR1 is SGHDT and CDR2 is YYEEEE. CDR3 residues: CASSFGSAYEQYV. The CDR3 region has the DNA TGTGCCAGCAGCTTTGGGAGTGCCTACGAGCAGTACGTC.

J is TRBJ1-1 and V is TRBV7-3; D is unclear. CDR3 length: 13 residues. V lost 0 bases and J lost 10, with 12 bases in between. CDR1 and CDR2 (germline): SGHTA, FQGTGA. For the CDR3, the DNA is TGTGCCAGCAGCTTAACGGGGTTTGAGGGAGCTTTCTTT. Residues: CASSLTGFEGAFF.

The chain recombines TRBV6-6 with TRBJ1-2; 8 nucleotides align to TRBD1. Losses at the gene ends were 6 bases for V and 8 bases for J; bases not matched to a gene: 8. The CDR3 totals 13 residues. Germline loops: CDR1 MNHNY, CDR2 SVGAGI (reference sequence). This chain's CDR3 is CASSPDRERGYTF. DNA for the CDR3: TGTGCCAGCAGCCCGGACAGGGAGCGAGGCTACACCTTC.